Here is one T cell receptor (beta chain) with its context. Primed by a sample-barcoded 5' primer and a J-beta primer mix, a second PCR proceeded for roughly 6 to 12 cycles. Each cDNA molecule received a tag from a template-switch adaptor that had 12 random nucleotides. Every sample produced at least 2.5 million CDR3-containing paired-end reads. MiXCR was run by TCRdb on the 5' RACE reads, yielding one entry per CDR3 protein. The table has around 990,000 distinct CDR3 sequences, around two fifths seen once. These data belong to a study of blood T cells in healthy people across ages. Germline CDR1 and CDR2: MNHEY and SMNVEV (reference sequence). Deletions cut 4 bases from V and 7 bases from J, with 11 bases between. The CDR3 has 13 amino acids. The study drew donors from healthy Caucasian individuals in Russia aged roughly 6 to 100.

This chain joins TRBV27 and TRBJ2-1; D is undetermined. This receptor was taken from a man younger than 35 in good health. The specimen was blood. The CDR3 protein is CASSSSFRNEQFF. As DNA, the CDR3 is TGTGCCAGCAGTTCATCATTCCGAAATGAGCAGTTCTTC.